This T cell receptor beta chain appears in the sequencing data of a study of T cells in Graves' hyperthyroidism and ophthalmopathy. There were TCR beta CDR3 regions amplified from RNA transcripts. When the TCR CDR3 underwent first-round RT-PCR, the HTBI primer set was used. TCRdb re-called the multiplex PCR reads through MiXCR, storing one row per CDR3 protein. This table has about 480,000 distinct CDR3 sequences, approximately 25% appearing once. Unmatched junction bases numbered 5, after V lost 6 bases and J lost 3 bases. Germline V gene sequence: CDR1 KGHSH, CDR2 LQKENI. There are 14 residues in the CDR3.

This sequence originates from a woman in her 30s with Graves' ophthalmopathy. The chain carries TRBV18 and TRBJ1-2; TRBD1 aligns across 9 bases. Input material: blood. CDR3 bases: TGTGCCAGCTCCGCACAGGGGGCAGACTATGGCTACACCTTC. It encodes CASSAQGADYGYTF.